This T cell receptor beta chain derives from a study of blood T cell repertoires in COVID-19. There are 16 residues in the CDR3. CDR1 and CDR2 from the germline V gene are SQVTM and ANQGSEA. V was clipped by 6 bases and J by 2 bases; unmatched bases: 13. Method: immunoSEQ multiplex PCR; TCRdb's copy keeps in-frame clones and lacks some. The sample has some 210,000 clones, 87% seen once; the top ten hold 10% to 13%. The sequence came from a young man with acute COVID-19. The chain carries TRBV29-1 and TRBJ2-7; 10 bases are a match to TRBD2. The sequencing input was PBMCs or T cells enriched from blood (not recorded which). CDR3 bases: TGCAGCGTACGAACTCCAGGGCTAGCGGGAGCCTACGAGCAGTACTTC. Its translation: CSVRTPGLAGAYEQYF.